These 10 T cell receptor beta chains came from one sample sequenced in a study of blood T cell repertoires in COVID-19. Measured with immunoSEQ multiplex PCR; TCRdb has only the in-frame clones, and not every one. The table includes 110,000 to 150,000 clones, around four fifths detected once. Source material: PBMCs or T cells enriched from blood (not recorded which). These receptors were collected from a woman aged 35 to 49 who had recovered from COVID-19.

The J gene is TRBJ1-1, the V gene TRBV11-2; 8 positions match TRBD1. After removal of 6 bases from V and 5 bases from J, the junction contained 5 bases not matched to a gene. CDR1 SGHAT and CDR2 FQNNGV come from the germline V gene. The CDR3 has 13 amino acids. The CDR3 is CASSGQGGTEAFF. The DNA of the CDR3 is TGTGCCAGCAGTGGACAGGGCGGAACTGAAGCTTTCTTT. The variable domain in full, with the rest retrieved from reference TRBV11-2 and TRBJ1-1, is EAGVAQSPRYKIIEKRQSVAFWCNPISGHATLYWYQQILGQGPKLLIQFQNNGVVDDSQLPKDRFSAERLKGVDSTLKIQPAKLEDSAVYLCASSGQGGTEAFFGQGTRLTVV.

The V and J genes are TRBV5-6 and TRBJ2-7; D may be TRBD2 (6 bases). CDR1 is SGHDT and CDR2 is YYEEEE in the germline V gene. Trimming took off 4 bases at V and 1 base at J, with 12 bases between the two ends. The CDR3 sequence is 14 residues long. CDR3 sequence (DNA): TGTGCCAGCAGCGTAGGGGACTTGTCCTACGAGCAGTACTTC. Amino acids: CASSVGDLSYEQYF. The whole variable domain, filled in from reference TRBV5-6 and TRBJ2-7, reads DAGVTQSPTHLIKTRGQQVTLRCSPKSGHDTVSWYQQALGQGPQFIFQYYEEEERQRGNFPDRFSGHQFPNYSSELNVNALLLGDSALYLCASSVGDLSYEQYFGPGTRLTVT.

The V call is TRBV3-1 (or the pseudogene TRBV3-2), the J call TRBJ1-1; D is unclear. Germline V gives CDR1 LGHDT, CDR2 YNNKEL (reference sequence). This CDR3 has 12 residues. Trimming took off 8 bases at V and 0 bases at J, with 7 bases between the two ends. Here the CDR3 reads CASGRMNTEAFF. Here the CDR3 DNA reads TGTGCCAGCGGGAGGATGAACACTGAAGCTTTCTTT.

This clone was observed a single time. This CDR3 reads CASSVGLAGNYEQYF. Here the CDR3 DNA reads TGTGCCAGCAGCGTAGGGTTAGCGGGGAACTACGAGCAGTACTTC. V is TRBV9 and J is TRBJ2-7; 8 bases are a match to TRBD2. Germline V gives CDR1 SGDLS, CDR2 YYNGEE. V was clipped by 0 bases and J by 3 bases; unmatched bases: 5. The CDR3 covers 15 residues.

This chain connects TRBV6-5 to TRBJ2-1, with TRBD2 matching over 11 bases. The ends lost 6 bases at V and 5 bases at J; junction bases unmatched: 6. Germline V lookup: CDR1 MNHEY, CDR2 SVGAGI. The CDR3 spans 15 residues. The CDR3 DNA follows: TGTGCCAGCAGACCCGGGACTAGCGGTGACAATGAGCAGTTCTTC. This gives the protein CASRPGTSGDNEQFF.

The chain couples TRBV27 to TRBJ2-5; 11 nucleotides match TRBD2. Germline assignment: CDR1 MNHEY and CDR2 SMNVEV (reference sequence). V was pared by 0 bases and J by 4 bases, with 10 bases of the junction left unmatched. The CDR3 spans 18 residues. CDR3 DNA: TGTGCCAGCAGTTTATCCCCCCTTAGCGGGGGGGCGAGAGAGACCCAGTACTTC. Protein product: CASSLSPLSGGARETQYF.

For this clone: The sample contains more than one DNA sequence encoding this CDR3. This rearrangement joins TRBV5-1 to TRBJ2-7; D not certain. The CDR3 has 12 amino acids. CDR1 is SGHRS, CDR2 YFSETQ, per germline. Trimming cost V 2 bases and J 3 bases, with 6 bases left between them. The CDR3 DNA reads TGCGCCAGCAGCTTAGGCGGCTACGAGCAGTACTTC. Translating it yields CASSLGGYEQYF.

The chain links TRBV2 to TRBJ2-7, with 10 bases lining up with TRBD2. Trimming at V came to 7 bases and at J to 5 bases, leaving 5 bases not matched to a gene. The CDR3 runs to 13 residues. Germline lookup yields CDR1 SNHLY and CDR2 FYNNEI. The DNA for the CDR3 is TGTGCCAGCACCTCCGGACTAGCGGACGAGCAGTACTTC. It encodes CASTSGLADEQYF.

The chain couples TRBV28 to TRBJ1-1; D remains unclear. The CDR3 sequence is 12 residues long. Germline V gives CDR1 MDHEN, CDR2 SYDVKM. V dropped 8 bases and J dropped 10 bases, with 17 bases sitting between them. The CDR3 loop is CASSPPGWVAFF. The CDR3 DNA follows: TGTGCCAGCTCCCCCCCAGGATGGGTAGCTTTCTTT.

This clone has a single count. This chain's CDR3 is CASRQTGEVGTEAFF. The CDR3 DNA reads TGTGCCAGCAGGCAGACAGGGGAAGTAGGCACTGAAGCTTTCTTT. The chain is built from TRBV6-5 and TRBJ1-1, with 8 bases that match TRBD1. The CDR3 spans 15 residues. V was clipped by 6 bases and J by 4 bases; unmatched bases: 10. The germline V gene has CDR1 MNHEY and CDR2 SVGAGI.